The T cell receptor (beta chain) under discussion was sequenced for a study of blood T cell repertoires in COVID-19. Per the original methods: How many nucleated cells were present was estimated from reference gene primer amplification. Clones were read by immunoSEQ multiplex PCR, and TCRdb kept only the in-frame ones, dropping some. The DNA gave D and trimming, while V, J and clone size come from that table. The sample contains 380,000 or so clones, approximately 90% of which appear only once. This receptor was obtained from a woman between 25 and 40 years old with acute COVID-19. Sample: PBMCs or T cells enriched from blood (not recorded which).

CDR3: CASSFGQQETQYF. CDR3 DNA sequence: TGTGCCAGCAGCTTTGGGCAGCAAGAGACCCAGTACTTC. The chain carries TRBV5-6 and TRBJ2-5, with D uncertain. The germline CDR1 and CDR2 sequences are SGHDT and YYEEEE. Trimming shortened V by 2 bases and J by 2 bases, and 7 bases separated the two germline ends. This CDR3 has 13 amino acids.